This entry concerns a single T cell receptor beta chain. The data stem from a study of blood T cell repertoires in COVID-19. Produced via immunoSEQ multiplex PCR; TCRdb's table is partial and in-frame only. The table records a few hundred thousand clones, 70% to 90% of them present only once. CDR3 length: 17 residues. Germline V gives CDR1 SGHRS, CDR2 YFSETQ. V gave up 0 bases and J gave up 3 bases, with 16 bases separating them. J is TRBJ1-3 and V is TRBV5-1; no clear D. This clonotype was obtained from a woman aged 45 to 65 with acute or convalescent COVID-19. The specimen was peripheral blood. CDR3 protein: CASSLAGSLRNGNTIYF. CDR3 DNA: TGCGCCAGCAGCTTGGCCGGTTCGCTCAGGAATGGAAACACCATATATTTT.